This is a list of T cell receptor beta chains from one sample in a study of blood T cell repertoires in COVID-19. Data came from immunoSEQ multiplex PCR; TCRdb stores just in-frame clones and leaves some out. The sample records some 150,000 clones, approximately 81% being singletons. Sequenced input: peripheral blood. Receptors were obtained from a man between 35 and 55 years old with acute or convalescent COVID-19. CDR3s include the opening cysteine and the closing phenylalanine or tryptophan. A D gene is named only where the DNA matches it firmly. Part of the rows lack a size; the others show once, few, many or a class for expanded clones.

NA NA TRBJ2-7 TRBV28 CASSYSGNYEQYF TGTGCCAGCAGTTATAGCGGCAACTACGAGCAGTACTTC
NA NA TRBJ1-2 TRBV28 CASSVSGYGYTF TGTGCCAGCAGTGTATCAGGCTATGGCTACACCTTC
TRBD2 NA TRBJ2-2 TRBV11-3 CASSRTSGDLTGELFF TGTGCCAGCAGCCGGACTAGCGGGGATCTAACCGGGGAGCTGTTTTTT
TRBD2 NA TRBJ2-3 TRBV5-1 CATRLAGVQDTQYF TGCGCCACCCGACTAGCGGGGGTTCAAGATACGCAGTATTTT
TRBD2 NA TRBJ2-5 TRBV5-1 CASSLGGAGGQETQYF TGCGCCAGCAGCTTGGGAGGAGCGGGGGGGCAAGAGACCCAGTACTTC
TRBD1 NA TRBJ1-4 TRBV3-1/TRBV3-2 CASSRNRGSPVTNEKLFF TGTGCCAGCAGCCGGAACAGGGGCTCCCCCGTGACTAATGAAAAACTGTTTTTT
NA NA TRBJ2-3 TRBV9 CASSDESDTQYF TGTGCCAGCAGCGACGAGTCAGATACGCAGTATTTT
NA NA TRBJ2-7 TRBV6-5 CASSYMGLEQYF TGTGCCAGCAGTTATATGGGGCTAGAGCAGTACTTC
NA NA TRBJ2-5 TRBV7-8 CASSLEGQGLETQYF TGTGCCAGCAGTTTAGAGGGCCAGGGTTTGGAGACCCAGTACTTC
NA few TRBJ1-6 TRBV28 CASSEPRNSPLHF TGTGCCAGCAGTGAACCGCGAAATTCACCCCTCCACTTT
NA NA TRBJ2-5 TRBV7-9 CASSLGGGARMETQYF TGTGCCAGCAGCTTAGGAGGGGGGGCCAGAATGGAGACCCAGTACTTC
NA NA TRBJ2-1 TRBV9 CASSVGGPSVF TGTGCCAGCAGCGTAGGCGGCCCCTCGGTCTTC
NA once TRBJ1-1 TRBV6-5 CASSWAGSTEAFF TGTGCCAGCAGTTGGGCGGGTTCCACTGAAGCTTTCTTT
TRBD1 few TRBJ2-7 TRBV3-1/TRBV3-2 CASSLYGQGPYEQYF TGTGCCAGCAGTCTATACGGACAGGGGCCCTACGAGCAGTACTTC
NA few TRBJ2-5 TRBV2 CASSEGRQGTQYF TGTGCCAGCAGTGAAGGCAGGCAAGGGACCCAGTACTTC